This T cell receptor beta chain came from a study of T-cell reconstitution after alpha-beta-depleted transplantation in children. Details on this clonotype: Its target is unknown.

CDR1 SEHNR and CDR2 FQNEAQ come from the germline V gene (reference sequence). The CDR3 consists of 16 residues. V shed 4 bases and J 3 bases; nucleotides not matched to a gene: 11. Library preparation (for TCRbeta) was performed with unique molecular identifiers. MiXCR, run by TCRdb on the PCR reads, gives a single entry per CDR3 protein. The sample records approximately 1,000,000 distinct CDR3 sequences, about 30% being singletons. Study-wide results and limits: Once a year had passed after transplant, T-cell counts and diversity came mostly from newly produced T cells. After transplant, at about two months, alpha-beta T cells were reportedly derived from several hundred expanded graft clones. Day-60 TCRbeta diversity that was high in some patients was derived from surviving recipient T cells and thymic progenitors.

The sequence was obtained from a boy under two years old who had a stem cell transplant for SCID, so the T cells may come from the graft donor. The sample here was PBMCs, mostly from graft donor cells, taken 360 days after TCRalphabeta/CD19-depleted stem cell transplant. V and J are TRBV7-9 and TRBJ1-2, with TRBD1 matching 7 bases. CDR3 residues: CASSYIQGKGDYGYTF. The CDR3 bases are TGTGCCAGCAGCTACATACAGGGGAAGGGAGACTATGGCTACACCTTC.